This TCR beta chain was identified during a study of blood T cell repertoires in COVID-19. Study-level background: The samples span acute and convalescent COVID-19 from the United States, Italy and Spain.

J gave up 3 bases and V 4 bases, and 8 bases lay outside the gene matches. The CDR3 is made up of 15 amino acids. CDR1 and CDR2 (germline): GTSNPN, SVGIG (reference sequence). Source study methods: Cell counts per sample came from amplifying reference gene primers. The protocol was immunoSEQ multiplex PCR, while the TCRdb copy is restricted to in-frame clones and leaves out a portion. V and J calls and clone size are copied from that table; D and trimming were computed from the DNA. Here the sample spans about 80,000 clones, 78% being singletons. This rearrangement joins TRBV30 to TRBJ1-3; 8 nucleotides match TRBD1. This TCR was sampled from a human donor in a cohort sampled during active COVID-19. Sequenced input: peripheral blood. The CDR3 bases are TGTGCCTGGACCAAGGACAGGGCCGGTGGAAACACCATATATTTT. It encodes CAWTKDRAGGNTIYF.